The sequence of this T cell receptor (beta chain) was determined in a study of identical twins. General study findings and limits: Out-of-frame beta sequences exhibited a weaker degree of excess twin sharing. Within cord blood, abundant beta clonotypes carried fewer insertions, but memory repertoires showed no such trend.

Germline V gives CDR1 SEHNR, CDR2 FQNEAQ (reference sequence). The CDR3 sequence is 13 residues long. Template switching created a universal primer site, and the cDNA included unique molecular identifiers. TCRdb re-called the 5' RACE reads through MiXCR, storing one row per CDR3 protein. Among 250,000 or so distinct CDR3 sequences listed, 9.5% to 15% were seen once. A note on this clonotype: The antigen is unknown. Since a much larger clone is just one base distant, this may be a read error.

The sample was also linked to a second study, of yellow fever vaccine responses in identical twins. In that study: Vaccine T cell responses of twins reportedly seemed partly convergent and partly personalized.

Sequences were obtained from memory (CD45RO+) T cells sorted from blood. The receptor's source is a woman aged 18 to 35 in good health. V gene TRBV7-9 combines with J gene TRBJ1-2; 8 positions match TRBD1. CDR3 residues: CASSLVQGDGHTF. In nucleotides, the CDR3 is TGTGCCAGCAGCTTAGTACAGGGGGATGGCCACACCTTC.